The rows below give T cell receptor beta chains drawn from one sample of a study of blood T cell repertoires in COVID-19. Sequencing was performed with immunoSEQ multiplex PCR; in TCRdb, only in-frame clones are kept and a portion is missing. Of approximately 85,000 clones in the sample, approximately 89% were seen once. Input material: peripheral blood. Receptors were obtained from a man in his fifties with acute or convalescent COVID-19. Each CDR3 is given with its conserved first and last residue. The order of the fields is CDR3 protein, CDR3 DNA, V gene, J gene, D gene, clone size. D genes are given only for firm matches. Part of the rows lack a size; the others show once, few, many or a class for expanded clones.

CDR3: CASSEWRGGDEQFF
DNA: TGTGCCAGCAGTGAATGGAGGGGAGGCGATGAGCAGTTCTTC
V: TRBV6-1
J: TRBJ2-1
D: -
size: once

CDR3: CASSLTGSRSPLHF
DNA: TGTGCCAGCAGCTTAACAGGGTCTCGTTCACCCCTCCACTTT
V: TRBV7-2
J: TRBJ1-6
D: -
size: -

CDR3: CASSPGQVSYEQYF
DNA: TGCGCCAGCAGCCCGGGACAGGTCTCCTACGAGCAGTACTTC
V: TRBV10-1
J: TRBJ2-7
D: TRBD1
size: -

CDR3: CASGSRGEDTQYF
DNA: TGTGCCAGCGGCAGCAGGGGGGAAGATACGCAGTATTTT
V: TRBV9
J: TRBJ2-3
D: -
size: -

CDR3: CASSSGWTEAFF
DNA: TGTGCCAGCAGTTCGGGTTGGACTGAAGCTTTCTTT
V: TRBV28
J: TRBJ1-1
D: -
size: -

CDR3: CASSRTGTPQETQYF
DNA: TGTGCCAGCAGCAGGACCGGGACTCCCCAAGAGACCCAGTACTTC
V: TRBV7-9
J: TRBJ2-5
D: -
size: -

CDR3: CATGTSVTEQFF
DNA: TGTGCCACCGGGACTAGCGTGACTGAGCAGTTCTTC
V: TRBV28
J: TRBJ2-1
D: TRBD2
size: -

CDR3: CASRLGLAGDEQFF
DNA: TGTGCCAGCAGACTGGGACTAGCGGGAGACGAGCAGTTCTTC
V: TRBV7-3
J: TRBJ2-1
D: TRBD2
size: -

CDR3: CASSETSGGYEQYF
DNA: TGTGCCAGCAGCGAGACTAGCGGAGGCTACGAGCAGTACTTC
V: TRBV2
J: TRBJ2-7
D: TRBD2
size: -

CDR3: CASSLSPGGLSYGYTF
DNA: TGTGCCAGCAGTTTATCGCCAGGGGGCCTCAGCTATGGCTACACCTTC
V: TRBV27
J: TRBJ1-2
D: TRBD1
size: -

CDR3: CASSYTGRGTNEQFF
DNA: TGTGCCAGCAGTTACACCGGGAGGGGAACCAATGAGCAGTTCTTC
V: TRBV6-5
J: TRBJ2-1
D: TRBD2
size: -

CDR3: CASSEGGNTEAFF
DNA: TGTGCCAGCAGTGAAGGGGGGAACACTGAAGCTTTCTTT
V: TRBV28
J: TRBJ1-1
D: -
size: -

CDR3: CASSPNRENTEAFF
DNA: TGTGCCAGTAGTCCAAACAGGGAAAACACTGAAGCTTTCTTT
V: TRBV19
J: TRBJ1-1
D: -
size: once

CDR3: CASSNDRERSPLHF
DNA: TGTGCCAGCAGTAATGACAGGGAACGTTCACCCCTCCACTTT
V: TRBV6-5
J: TRBJ1-6
D: TRBD1
size: once

CDR3: CASSQEGGVGGYTF
DNA: TGTGCCAGCAGCCAAGAAGGGGGTGTCGGTGGCTACACCTTC
V: TRBV3-1/TRBV3-2
J: TRBJ1-2
D: -
size: -

CDR3: CASSQATKVSGNTIYF
DNA: TGTGCCAGCAGCCAAGCCACTAAGGTCTCTGGAAACACCATATATTTT
V: TRBV4-2
J: TRBJ1-3
D: -
size: -

CDR3: CASTPRTSGRAGDNEQFF
DNA: TGTGCCAGCACCCCAAGGACTAGCGGGAGGGCCGGCGACAATGAGCAGTTCTTC
V: TRBV5-4
J: TRBJ2-1
D: TRBD2
size: -

CDR3: CASSLYDDRNNEQFF
DNA: TGCGCCAGCAGCTTGTATGATGACAGGAACAATGAGCAGTTCTTC
V: TRBV5-1
J: TRBJ2-1
D: -
size: -

CDR3: CAWSPGDYNEQFF
DNA: TGTGCCTGGAGTCCCGGGGACTACAATGAGCAGTTCTTC
V: TRBV30
J: TRBJ2-1
D: -
size: -

CDR3: CASSLDRQGSGYTF
DNA: TGCGCCAGCAGCTTGGATCGGCAGGGAAGCGGCTACACCTTC
V: TRBV5-1
J: TRBJ1-2
D: -
size: -

CDR3: CASSSGLAGGTDTQYF
DNA: TGTGCCAGCAGCTCCGGACTAGCGGGGGGCACAGATACGCAGTATTTT
V: TRBV7-2
J: TRBJ2-3
D: TRBD2
size: -

CDR3: CASSLDPGQGITVLGYTF
DNA: TGTGCCAGCAGCTTAGACCCGGGACAGGGGATAACCGTCCTGGGCTACACCTTC
V: TRBV7-6
J: TRBJ1-2
D: TRBD1
size: -

CDR3: CASSLEGLAGQGEETQYF
DNA: TGTGCCAGCAGCTTGGAGGGACTAGCGGGACAGGGGGAAGAGACCCAGTACTTC
V: TRBV5-8
J: TRBJ2-5
D: TRBD2
size: -

CDR3: CASSIRVGQGSEAFF
DNA: TGTGCCAGTAGTATTCGAGTGGGACAGGGGTCTGAAGCTTTCTTT
V: TRBV19
J: TRBJ1-1
D: TRBD1
size: -

CDR3: CASSLDRGPLHF
DNA: TGTGCCAGCAGCTTAGATCGAGGACCCCTCCACTTT
V: TRBV7-8
J: TRBJ1-6
D: -
size: -

CDR3: CASSDDRGREGEQFF
DNA: TGTGCCAGCTCAGACGACAGGGGGCGGGAAGGTGAGCAGTTCTTC
V: TRBV18
J: TRBJ2-1
D: TRBD1
size: -

CDR3: CASSLAGIRLGGTQYF
DNA: TGTGCCAGCAGCTTAGCAGGCATCCGACTGGGAGGGACCCAGTACTTC
V: TRBV11-2
J: TRBJ2-5
D: -
size: few

CDR3: CASSRRVPEAFF
DNA: TGTGCCAGCAGCCGCAGGGTCCCTGAAGCTTTCTTT
V: TRBV5-5
J: TRBJ1-1
D: -
size: -

CDR3: CASLTRGGETQYF
DNA: TGCGCCAGCCTTACGCGGGGGGGGGAGACCCAGTACTTC
V: TRBV10-1
J: TRBJ2-5
D: TRBD2
size: -

CDR3: CASSSPESGDTQYF
DNA: TGTGCCAGCAGCTCACCCGAGTCGGGAGATACGCAGTATTTT
V: TRBV7-9
J: TRBJ2-3
D: -
size: -

CDR3: CASCPRAGLAEQYF
DNA: TGTGCCAGTTGTCCCCGGGCGGGGCTTGCCGAGCAGTACTTC
V: TRBV19
J: TRBJ2-7
D: -
size: -

CDR3: CASSPSTGVGTEAFF
DNA: TGTGCCAGCTCACCGTCGACCGGGGTCGGCACTGAAGCTTTCTTT
V: TRBV18
J: TRBJ1-1
D: -
size: -

CDR3: CASSSWQGENEKLFF
DNA: TGCGCCAGCAGCTCGTGGCAGGGCGAGAATGAAAAACTGTTTTTT
V: TRBV5-1
J: TRBJ1-4
D: -
size: -

CDR3: CASSLEGGADYGYTF
DNA: TGCGCCAGCAGCTTGGAAGGGGGCGCGGACTATGGCTACACCTTC
V: TRBV5-1
J: TRBJ1-2
D: TRBD1
size: -

CDR3: CASSQQFRSGNTIYF
DNA: TGTGCCAGCAGCCAGCAGTTCCGCTCCGGAAACACCATATATTTT
V: TRBV3-1/TRBV3-2
J: TRBJ1-3
D: -
size: -

CDR3: CASSETGGGQPQHF
DNA: TGTGCCAGCAGTGAGACAGGGGGCGGTCAGCCCCAGCATTTT
V: TRBV6-1
J: TRBJ1-5
D: TRBD1
size: -

CDR3: CASSYSGRDKGYTF
DNA: TGTGCCAGCAGTTACTCCGGGAGGGACAAAGGCTACACCTTC
V: TRBV6-5
J: TRBJ1-2
D: -
size: -

CDR3: CATETGFNTGELFF
DNA: TGTGCCACGGAAACAGGGTTCAACACCGGGGAGCTGTTTTTT
V: TRBV24-1
J: TRBJ2-2
D: -
size: -

CDR3: CASTLRTVQETQYF
DNA: TGTGCCAGCACCCTCCGGACAGTTCAAGAGACCCAGTACTTC
V: TRBV2
J: TRBJ2-5
D: -
size: -

CDR3: CASSRTGGSGVGTEAFF
DNA: TGTGCCAGCAGCCGTACAGGGGGGTCGGGAGTTGGCACTGAAGCTTTCTTT
V: TRBV11-2
J: TRBJ1-1
D: TRBD1
size: -

CDR3: CASSQRPGTGDYGYTF
DNA: TGTGCCAGCAGCCAAAGACCCGGGACAGGGGACTATGGCTACACCTTC
V: TRBV3-1/TRBV3-2
J: TRBJ1-2
D: TRBD1
size: -

CDR3: CASSHYASGYSYNEQFF
DNA: TGTGCCAGCAGCCACTATGCTAGCGGCTACTCCTACAATGAGCAGTTCTTC
V: TRBV14
J: TRBJ2-1
D: TRBD2
size: -

CDR3: CASSLAVQETQYF
DNA: TGTGCCAGCAGCTTAGCTGTCCAGGAGACCCAGTACTTC
V: TRBV7-9
J: TRBJ2-5
D: -
size: -

CDR3: CASSLESVTDTQYF
DNA: TGCGCCAGCAGTTTAGAGTCTGTCACAGATACGCAGTATTTT
V: TRBV5-1
J: TRBJ2-3
D: -
size: once

CDR3: CASSPDSSTDTQYF
DNA: TGTGCCAGCTCACCGGACAGCAGCACAGATACGCAGTATTTT
V: TRBV18
J: TRBJ2-3
D: -
size: -

CDR3: CASSSTGTLNYGYTF
DNA: TGTGCCAGCAGCTCGACAGGAACCCTTAACTATGGCTACACCTTC
V: TRBV5-6
J: TRBJ1-2
D: -
size: -

CDR3: CASCGTGVEGTEAFF
DNA: TGTGCCAGTTGTGGGACAGGGGTGGAAGGAACTGAAGCTTTCTTT
V: TRBV28
J: TRBJ1-1
D: TRBD1
size: -

CDR3: CASSDGRGNEKLFF
DNA: TGCGCCAGCAGCGACGGACGGGGAAATGAAAAACTGTTTTTT
V: TRBV10-1
J: TRBJ1-4
D: -
size: -

CDR3: CASRPGVRGPNEKLFF
DNA: TGTGCCAGCAGACCCGGGGTCAGGGGTCCTAATGAAAAACTGTTTTTT
V: TRBV28
J: TRBJ1-4
D: -
size: -

CDR3: CASSVARSTDTQYF
DNA: TGTGCCAGCAGCGTAGCTAGGTCCACAGATACGCAGTATTTT
V: TRBV9
J: TRBJ2-3
D: -
size: -

CDR3: CAWSVTSGTDTQYF
DNA: TGTGCCTGGAGTGTAACTAGTGGCACAGATACGCAGTATTTT
V: TRBV30
J: TRBJ2-3
D: -
size: -

CDR3: CASSQESRNRGLSYEQYF
DNA: TGTGCCAGCAGCCAAGAATCCCGCAACAGGGGACTCTCCTACGAGCAGTACTTC
V: TRBV3-1/TRBV3-2
J: TRBJ2-7
D: -
size: -